The subject of this entry is one T cell receptor (beta chain). Its specificity is not known. PCR primers comprised 60 Vbeta and 13 Jbeta primers. The method was immunoSEQ multiplex PCR; TCRdb's version includes in-frame clones alone and lacks a portion of them. The repertoire has about 130,000 clones, 65% to 80% of them found once; the top ten carry 0.85% to 1.3%. Per the germline V gene, CDR1 is SGDLS and CDR2 is YYNGEE. The CDR3 extends over 15 amino acids. V shed 4 bases and J shed 2 bases, with 12 bases lying between them. The records do not include a CMV serostatus for this donor. The sample comes from a study of cytomegalovirus exposure and HLA in healthy donors. Findings and limits, study-wide: In an earlier analysis, about 87% or about 30%: the productive usage of most TCR beta V segments. Using the classifier, cytomegalovirus status was reportedly diagnosed with high specificity and sensitivity.

This TCR derives from a human donor in good health. This chain connects TRBV9 to TRBJ1-4; D gene ambiguous. The material sequenced was PBMCs. The CDR3 sequence is CASSPQRGTNEKLFF. Written as DNA, the CDR3 is TGTGCCAGCAGCCCCCAGAGAGGGACTAATGAAAAACTGTTTTTT.